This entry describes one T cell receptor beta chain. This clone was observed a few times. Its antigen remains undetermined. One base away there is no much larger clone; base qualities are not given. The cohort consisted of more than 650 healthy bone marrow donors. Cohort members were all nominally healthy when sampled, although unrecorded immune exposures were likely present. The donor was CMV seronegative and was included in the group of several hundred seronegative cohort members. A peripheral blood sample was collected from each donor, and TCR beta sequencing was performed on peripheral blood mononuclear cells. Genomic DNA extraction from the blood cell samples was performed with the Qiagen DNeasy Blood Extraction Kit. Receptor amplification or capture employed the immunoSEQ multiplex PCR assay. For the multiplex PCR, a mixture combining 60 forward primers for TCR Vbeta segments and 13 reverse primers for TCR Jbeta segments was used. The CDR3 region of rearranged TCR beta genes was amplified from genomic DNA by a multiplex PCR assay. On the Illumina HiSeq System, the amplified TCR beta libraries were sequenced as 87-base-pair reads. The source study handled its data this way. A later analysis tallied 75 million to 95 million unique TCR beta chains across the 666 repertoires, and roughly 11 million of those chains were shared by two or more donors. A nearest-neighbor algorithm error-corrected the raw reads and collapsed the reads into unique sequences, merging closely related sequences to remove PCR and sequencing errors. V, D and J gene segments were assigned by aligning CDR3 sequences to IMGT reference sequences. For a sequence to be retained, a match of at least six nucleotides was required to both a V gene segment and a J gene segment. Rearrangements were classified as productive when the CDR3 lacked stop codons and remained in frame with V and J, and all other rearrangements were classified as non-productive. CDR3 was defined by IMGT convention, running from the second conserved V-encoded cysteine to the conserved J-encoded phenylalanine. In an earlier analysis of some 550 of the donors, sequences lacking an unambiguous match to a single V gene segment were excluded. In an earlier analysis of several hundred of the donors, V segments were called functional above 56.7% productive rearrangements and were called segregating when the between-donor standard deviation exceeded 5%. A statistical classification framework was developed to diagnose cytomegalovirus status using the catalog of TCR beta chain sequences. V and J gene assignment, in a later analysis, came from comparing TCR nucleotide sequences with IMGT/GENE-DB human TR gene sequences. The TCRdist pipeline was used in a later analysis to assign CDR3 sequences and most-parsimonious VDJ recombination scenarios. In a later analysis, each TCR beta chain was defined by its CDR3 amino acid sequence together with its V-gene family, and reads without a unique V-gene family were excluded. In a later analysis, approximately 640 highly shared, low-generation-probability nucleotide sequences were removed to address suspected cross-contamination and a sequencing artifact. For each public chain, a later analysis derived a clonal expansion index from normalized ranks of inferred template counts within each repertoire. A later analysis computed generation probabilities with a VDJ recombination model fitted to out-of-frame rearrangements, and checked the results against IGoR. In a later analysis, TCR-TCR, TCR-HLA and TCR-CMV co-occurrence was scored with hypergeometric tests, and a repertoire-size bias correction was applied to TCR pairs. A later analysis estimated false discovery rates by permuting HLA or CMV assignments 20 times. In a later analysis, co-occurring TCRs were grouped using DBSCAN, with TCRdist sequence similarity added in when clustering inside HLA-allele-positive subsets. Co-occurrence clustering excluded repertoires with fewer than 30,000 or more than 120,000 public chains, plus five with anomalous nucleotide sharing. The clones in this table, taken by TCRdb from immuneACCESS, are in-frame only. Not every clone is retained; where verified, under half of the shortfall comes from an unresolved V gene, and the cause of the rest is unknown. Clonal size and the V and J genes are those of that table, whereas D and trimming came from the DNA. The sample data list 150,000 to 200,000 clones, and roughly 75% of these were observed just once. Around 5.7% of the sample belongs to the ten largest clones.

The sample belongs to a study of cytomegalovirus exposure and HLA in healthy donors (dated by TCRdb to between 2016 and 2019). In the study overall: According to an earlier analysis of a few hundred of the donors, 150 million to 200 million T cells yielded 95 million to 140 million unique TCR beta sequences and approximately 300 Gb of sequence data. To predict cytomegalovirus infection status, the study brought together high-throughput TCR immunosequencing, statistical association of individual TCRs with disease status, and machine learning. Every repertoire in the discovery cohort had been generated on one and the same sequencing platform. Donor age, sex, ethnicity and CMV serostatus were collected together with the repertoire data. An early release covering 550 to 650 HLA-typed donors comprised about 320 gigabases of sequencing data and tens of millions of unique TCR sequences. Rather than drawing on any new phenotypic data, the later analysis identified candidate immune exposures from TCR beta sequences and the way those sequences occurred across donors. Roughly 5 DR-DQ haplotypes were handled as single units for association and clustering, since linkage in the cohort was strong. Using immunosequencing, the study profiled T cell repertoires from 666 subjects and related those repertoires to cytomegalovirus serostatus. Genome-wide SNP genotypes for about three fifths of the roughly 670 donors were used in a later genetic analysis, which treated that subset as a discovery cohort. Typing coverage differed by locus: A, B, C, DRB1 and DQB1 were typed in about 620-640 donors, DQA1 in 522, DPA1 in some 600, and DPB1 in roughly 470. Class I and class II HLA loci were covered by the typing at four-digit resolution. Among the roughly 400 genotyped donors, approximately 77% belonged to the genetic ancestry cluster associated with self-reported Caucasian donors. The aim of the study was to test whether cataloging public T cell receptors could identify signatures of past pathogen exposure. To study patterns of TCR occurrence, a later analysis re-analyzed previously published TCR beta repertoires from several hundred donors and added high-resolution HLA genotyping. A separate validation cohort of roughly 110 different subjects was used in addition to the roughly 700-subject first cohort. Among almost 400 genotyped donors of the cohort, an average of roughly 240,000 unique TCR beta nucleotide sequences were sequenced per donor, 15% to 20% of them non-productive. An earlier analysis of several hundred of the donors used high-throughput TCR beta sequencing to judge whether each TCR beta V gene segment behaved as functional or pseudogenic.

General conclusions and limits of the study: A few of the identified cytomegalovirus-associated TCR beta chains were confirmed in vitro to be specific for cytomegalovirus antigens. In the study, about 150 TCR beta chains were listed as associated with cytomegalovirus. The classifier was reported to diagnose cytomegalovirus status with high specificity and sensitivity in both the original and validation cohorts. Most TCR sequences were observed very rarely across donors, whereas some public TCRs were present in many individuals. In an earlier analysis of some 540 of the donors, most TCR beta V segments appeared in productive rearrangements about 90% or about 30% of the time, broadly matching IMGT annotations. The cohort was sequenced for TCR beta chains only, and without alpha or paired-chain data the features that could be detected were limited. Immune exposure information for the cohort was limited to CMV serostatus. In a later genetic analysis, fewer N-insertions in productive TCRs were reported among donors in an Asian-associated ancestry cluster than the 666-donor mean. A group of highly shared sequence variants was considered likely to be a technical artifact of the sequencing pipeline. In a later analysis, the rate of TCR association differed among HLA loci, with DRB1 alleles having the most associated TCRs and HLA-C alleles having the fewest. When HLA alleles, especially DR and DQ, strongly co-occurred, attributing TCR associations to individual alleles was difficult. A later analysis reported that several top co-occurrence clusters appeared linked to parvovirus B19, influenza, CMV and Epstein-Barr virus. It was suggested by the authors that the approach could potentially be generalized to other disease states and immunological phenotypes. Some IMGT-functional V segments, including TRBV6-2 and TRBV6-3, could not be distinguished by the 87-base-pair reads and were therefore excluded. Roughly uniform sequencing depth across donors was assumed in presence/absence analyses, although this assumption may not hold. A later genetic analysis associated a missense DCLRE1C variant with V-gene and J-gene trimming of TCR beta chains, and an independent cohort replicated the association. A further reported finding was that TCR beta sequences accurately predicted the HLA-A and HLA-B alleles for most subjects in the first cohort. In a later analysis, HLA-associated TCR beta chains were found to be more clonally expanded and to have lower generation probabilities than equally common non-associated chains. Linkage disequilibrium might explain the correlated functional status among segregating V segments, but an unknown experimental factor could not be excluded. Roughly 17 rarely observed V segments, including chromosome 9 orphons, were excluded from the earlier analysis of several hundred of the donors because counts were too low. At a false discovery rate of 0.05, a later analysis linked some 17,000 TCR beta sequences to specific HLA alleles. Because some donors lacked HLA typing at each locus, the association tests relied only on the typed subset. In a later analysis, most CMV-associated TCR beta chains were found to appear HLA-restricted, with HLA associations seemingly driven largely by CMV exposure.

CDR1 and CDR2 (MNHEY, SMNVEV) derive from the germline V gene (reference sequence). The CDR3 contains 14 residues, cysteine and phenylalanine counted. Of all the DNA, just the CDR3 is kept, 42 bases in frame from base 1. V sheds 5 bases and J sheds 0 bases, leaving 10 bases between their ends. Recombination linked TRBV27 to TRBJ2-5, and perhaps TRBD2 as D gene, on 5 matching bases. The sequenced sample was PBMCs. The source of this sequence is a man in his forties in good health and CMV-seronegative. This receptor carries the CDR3 CASSPSGYQETQYF. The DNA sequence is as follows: TGTGCCAGCAGTCCGTCGGGGTACCAAGAGACCCAGTACTTC.